Presented here are 30 T cell receptor beta chains from one specimen sequenced in a study of blood T cell repertoires in COVID-19. Here immunoSEQ multiplex PCR was the method, and the copy in TCRdb shows in-frame clones only, minus some. The profile shows roughly 100,000 clones, 82% of them singletons. The source material was peripheral blood. These receptors were obtained from a man in his sixties with acute or convalescent COVID-19.

The rearrangement links TRBV19 to TRBJ1-3; 7 bases agree with TRBD1. The CDR3 runs to 15 residues. The trim removed 3 bases at V and 9 bases at J, leaving 11 bases unmatched. In germline, CDR1 is LNHDA, CDR2 SQIVND (reference sequence). Here the CDR3 reads CASSIDRDILSTIYF. In nucleotides, the CDR3 is TGTGCCAGTAGTATCGACAGGGACATACTGAGCACCATATATTTT.

CDR3 region: CASSLGATPGEKLFF. The CDR3, as DNA: TGTGCCAGCAGCTTGGGAGCGACACCAGGGGAAAAACTGTTTTTT. The chain combines TRBV5-5 with TRBJ1-4, with D tentatively TRBD1 (5 bases). V lost 0 bases, J lost 8 bases, and 14 bases lay in between. The germline gives CDR1 SGHKS, CDR2 YYEKEE (reference sequence). This CDR3 is built from 15 residues.

This chain links TRBV7-9 with TRBJ2-2, with TRBD1 matching 9 bases. The CDR3 runs 15 residues. Trimming cost V 1 base and J 5 bases; bases outside gene matches: 2. Germline V gene sequence: CDR1 SEHNR, CDR2 FQNEAQ (reference sequence). CDR3 in DNA: TGTGCCAGCAGCTTAGGGACAGGGGTAACCGGGGAGCTGTTTTTT. Protein product: CASSLGTGVTGELFF. Using reference TRBV7-9 and TRBJ2-2 for the parts outside the CDR3, the full variable domain is DTGVSQNPRHKITKRGQNVTFRCDPISEHNRLYWYRQTLGQGPEFLTYFQNEAQLEKSRLLSDRFSAERPKGSFSTLEIQRTEQGDSAMYLCASSLGTGVTGELFFGEGSRLTVL.

The chain joins TRBV30 to TRBJ1-1; possible D gene TRBD1, 6 bases. The CDR3 has 16 residues. Germline CDR1 GTSNPN, CDR2 SVGIG (reference sequence). Between the trimmed V and J ends, which lost 0 bases and 8 bases, there was a span of 22 bases. The CDR3 DNA is TGTGCCTGGAGTGTCACAGTGGGGACACCATATTTCGAAGCTTTCTTT. It encodes CAWSVTVGTPYFEAFF.

The CDR3, as DNA: TGCAGCGCCCTGGGAGGGATTCACGCTGAAGCTTTCTTT. Its translation is CSALGGIHAEAFF. The chain couples TRBV29-1 to TRBJ1-1; no clear D. This CDR3 has 13 residues. CDR1 and CDR2 from the germline V gene are SQVTM and ANQGSEA. Trimming cost V 7 bases and J 6 bases, with 18 bases left between them.

With respect to this clone: The same CDR3 arises from other DNA sequences in this sample as well. V is TRBV27 and J is TRBJ1-5, with TRBD1 identical over 7 bases. This CDR3 spans 13 amino acids. V lost 3 bases to trimming and J lost 4 bases; unmatched junction nucleotides: 0. Germline-derived CDR1 and CDR2 are MNHEY and SMNVEV (reference sequence). The CDR3 coding sequence is TGTGCCAGCAGTTTGACAGGGAATCAGCCCCAGCATTTT. This sequence encodes CASSLTGNQPQHF.

J is TRBJ2-1 and V is TRBV7-3; TRBD2 agrees at 13 bases. Germline trimming cut 5 bases from V and 6 bases from J; bases unmatched to any gene: 4. Germline lookup yields CDR1 SGHTA and CDR2 FQGTGA. The CDR3 is made up of 15 amino acids. The DNA of the CDR3 is TGTGCCAGCAGCCTTGGACTAGCGGGGGTCAATGAGCAGTTCTTC. Encoded protein: CASSLGLAGVNEQFF.

The V call is TRBV27, the J call TRBJ1-1; the match to TRBD1 covers 7 bases. The CDR3 contains 14 residues. V lost 3 bases and J lost 6; bases outside the gene matches: 7. Germline CDR1 is MNHEY and CDR2 is SMNVEV (reference sequence). The CDR3 DNA reads TGTGCCAGCAGTTTCTCAGGGGGAGTCGCTGAAGCTTTCTTT. Amino acids: CASSFSGGVAEAFF.

The J gene is TRBJ2-1, the V gene TRBV18; the match to TRBD2 covers 12 bases. CDR1 KGHSH and CDR2 LQKENI come from the germline V gene. The CDR3 is 17 amino acids. The trim removed 0 bases at V and 4 bases at J, leaving 4 bases unmatched. The CDR3 DNA sequence: TGTGCCAGCTCACCACCTCTAACTAGCGGGGGGTACAATGAGCAGTTCTTC. Translated, it gives CASSPPLTSGGYNEQFF. Combining the CDR3 with reference TRBV18 and TRBJ2-1 gives the whole variable domain NAGVMQNPRHLVRRRGQEARLRCSPMKGHSHVYWYRQLPEEGLKFMVYLQKENIIDESGMPKERFSAEFPKEGPSILRIQQVVRGDSAAYFCASSPPLTSGGYNEQFFGPGTRLTVL.

The chain links TRBV27 to TRBJ2-1, with D tentatively TRBD2 (6 bases). The CDR3 runs to 15 residues. Trimming shortened V by 4 bases and J by 8 bases, and 18 bases separated the two germline ends. CDR1 MNHEY and CDR2 SMNVEV come from the germline V gene (reference sequence). The CDR3 DNA reads TGTGCCAGCAGTTGGGGCGGGACGGGGCCTCATGAGCAGTTCTTC. It encodes CASSWGGTGPHEQFF.

The rearrangement uses TRBV6-5 and TRBJ1-6, with D hard to call. Looked up from germline, CDR1 is MNHEY and CDR2 is SVGAGI. Trimming cost V 2 bases and J 9 bases, with 8 bases left between them. This CDR3 region has 13 residues. CDR3 in DNA: TGTGCCAGCAGTTACCAAACACCTTCACCCCTCCACTTT. Protein sequence: CASSYQTPSPLHF.

The chain is built from TRBV18 and TRBJ2-7, with TRBD1 matching over 7 bases. Per germline, CDR1 KGHSH and CDR2 LQKENI. Germline trimming cut 5 bases from V and 2 bases from J; bases unmatched to any gene: 9. This CDR3 comprises 15 residues. CDR3 coding DNA: TGTGCCAGCTCAACGACGGACAGGATAACCTACGAGCAGTACTTC. It specifies CASSTTDRITYEQYF.

This chain uses TRBV28 with TRBJ2-6, with D possibly TRBD1 on 6 matching bases. V was cut by 10 bases and J by 1 base, with 14 bases left in between. The CDR3 covers 15 residues. CDR1 is MDHEN and CDR2 is SYDVKM in the germline V gene. This CDR3 reads CAIETGMSGANVLTF. The CDR3 DNA reads as TGTGCCATCGAGACAGGAATGTCTGGGGCCAACGTCCTGACTTTC.

This chain links TRBV2 with TRBJ1-2; D is unclear. Trimming took 3 bases from V and 7 from J, leaving 6 bases between them. The CDR3 covers 11 residues. The germline CDR1 and CDR2 sequences are SNHLY and FYNNEI. CDR3 protein: CASSERGGYTF. Written as DNA, the CDR3 is TGTGCCAGCAGTGAGAGAGGTGGCTACACCTTC. The full variable domain, its missing parts supplied by reference TRBV2 and TRBJ1-2, is EPEVTQTPSHQVTQMGQEVILRCVPISNHLYFYWYRQILGQKVEFLVSFYNNEISEKSEIFDDQFSVERPDGSNFTLKIRSTKLEDSAMYFCASSERGGYTFGSGTRLTVV.

This clone occurred once. V is TRBV5-4 and J is TRBJ1-1; 7 bases are shared with TRBD1. J lost 6 bases, V lost 2 bases, and 4 bases had no gene match. Germline V gene sequence: CDR1 SGHNT, CDR2 YYREEE (reference sequence). The CDR3 consists of 13 residues. The CDR3 nucleotides are TGTGCCAGCAGCTTACAGGGGACCGCTGAAGCTTTCTTT. It encodes CASSLQGTAEAFF.

The rearrangement links TRBV19 to TRBJ1-4, with TRBD1 matching 9 bases. V trimming: 5 bases; J trimming: 7 bases; junction bases outside the gene matches: 11. The germline V gene has CDR1 LNHDA and CDR2 SQIVND (reference sequence). The CDR3 length is 16 residues. The chain's CDR3 is CASSLIHGTGPEKLFF. CDR3 sequence (DNA): TGTGCCAGTAGTCTTATCCACGGGACAGGGCCTGAAAAACTGTTTTTT. Full variable domain (rest looked up from reference TRBV19 and TRBJ1-4): DGGITQSPKYLFRKEGQNVTLSCEQNLNHDAMYWYRQDPGQGLRLIYYSQIVNDFQKGDIAEGYSVSREKKESFPLTVTSAQKNPTAFYLCASSLIHGTGPEKLFFGSGTQLSVL.

The chain recombines TRBV5-4 with TRBJ2-1; possible D gene TRBD2, 6 bases. Trimming removed 4 bases at V and 4 bases at J, with 18 bases between. CDR1 and CDR2 (germline): SGHNT, YYREEE (reference sequence). CDR3 length: 16 amino acids. In DNA, the CDR3 is TGTGCCAGCAGCCCGGACAAGGGACTGGGGTACAATGAGCAGTTCTTC. Amino acid sequence: CASSPDKGLGYNEQFF.

This clone was found a few times. The V call is TRBV19, the J call TRBJ2-3, with D possibly being TRBD2 (6 bases). CDR3 length: 14 amino acids. Trimming left V 4 bases short and J 3 bases short, with 11 bases between. From germline, CDR1 is LNHDA and CDR2 SQIVND (reference sequence). CDR3 coding DNA: TGTGCCAGTAGTACCTTCGGGGGAACAGATACGCAGTATTTT. This gives the protein CASSTFGGTDTQYF.

The J gene is TRBJ2-1, the V gene TRBV12-3 or TRBV12-4; D possibly corresponds to TRBD2 (6 bases). CDR3 size: 11 residues. V was clipped by 6 bases and J by 7 bases, with 7 bases between them. The CDR3 protein is CASSRENEQFF. The DNA of the CDR3 is TGTGCCAGCAGCCGGGAGAATGAGCAGTTCTTC.

This clone was picked up a small number of times. V and J are TRBV3-1 (or the pseudogene TRBV3-2) and TRBJ1-6; TRBD1 matches 8 bases. Germline CDR1 LGHDT, CDR2 YNNKEL (reference sequence). The CDR3 is 16 amino acids. Trimming took 4 bases from V and 3 from J; bases not matched to a gene: 5. The CDR3 reads CASSPIGQGYNSPLHF. The CDR3 DNA sequence: TGTGCCAGCAGCCCGATCGGACAGGGCTATAATTCACCCCTCCACTTT.

The rearrangement joins TRBV28 to TRBJ2-1, with D maybe TRBD1 (7 bases). Germline assignment: CDR1 MDHEN and CDR2 SYDVKM. This CDR3 has 16 amino acids. Trimming shortened V by 4 bases and J by 5 bases, and 18 bases separated the two germline ends. CDR3 loop: CASSSTGRGVDNEQFF. The CDR3 DNA sequence: TGTGCCAGCAGTTCAACAGGCAGGGGGGTGGACAATGAGCAGTTCTTC. Based on the CDR3 plus reference TRBV28 and TRBJ2-1, the full variable domain is DVKVTQSSRYLVKRTGEKVFLECVQDMDHENMFWYRQDPGLGLRLIYFSYDVKMKEKGDIPEGYSVSREKKERFSLILESASTNQTSMYLCASSSTGRGVDNEQFFGPGTRLTVL.

This clone was observed a handful of times. This sequence joins TRBV15 and TRBJ2-1, with D possibly being TRBD2 (6 bases). This CDR3 comprises 16 residues. V gave up 5 bases and J gave up 3 bases, with 17 bases separating them. Germline CDR1 and CDR2: LNHNV and YYDKDF (reference sequence). Here the CDR3 reads CATSRERRAGYNEQFF. CDR3 bases: TGTGCCACCAGCCGCGAACGGAGGGCGGGCTACAATGAGCAGTTCTTC.

The genes are TRBV7-3 and TRBJ2-6; TRBD1 is a possible D gene (6 bases). This CDR3 region has 17 residues. V was pared by 5 bases and J by 0 bases, with 14 bases between. In germline, CDR1 is SGHTA, CDR2 FQGTGA. The CDR3 region has the DNA TGTGCCAGCAGCCCCGGGACACCGAGCTCTGGGGCCAACGTCCTGACTTTC. It yields the protein CASSPGTPSSGANVLTF.

J is TRBJ1-6 and V is TRBV11-2; D call uncertain. Germline loops: CDR1 SGHAT, CDR2 FQNNGV. The CDR3 is made up of 16 amino acids. V lost 6 bases, J lost 5 bases, and 17 bases lay in between. CDR3 loop: CASSTFLMGNNSPLHF. The DNA for the CDR3 is TGTGCCAGCAGTACATTCCTAATGGGCAATAATTCACCCCTCCACTTT.

The chain couples TRBV4-3 to TRBJ2-3; 11 bases are shared with TRBD2. The CDR3 is made up of 16 amino acids. CDR1 and CDR2 from the germline V gene are LGHNA and YSLEER. The V and J ends lost 1 base and 5 bases, in that order; junction bases with no gene match: 5. CDR3 bases: TGCGCCAGCAGCCAAGTCACTAGCGGGAGTGGAGATACGCAGTATTTT. Protein sequence: CASSQVTSGSGDTQYF.

The chain joins TRBV19 to TRBJ1-5; 8 positions agree with TRBD1. The CDR3 is 13 amino acids. Germline lookup yields CDR1 LNHDA and CDR2 SQIVND (reference sequence). The ends lost 9 bases at V and 7 bases at J; junction bases unmatched: 8. CDR3 loop: CASQDRAGQPQHF. The CDR3 DNA reads TGTGCCAGCCAGGACAGGGCCGGGCAGCCCCAGCATTTT.

This chain uses TRBV19 with TRBJ1-1; a possible D gene is TRBD1 (6 bases). CDR1 and CDR2 (germline): LNHDA, SQIVND (reference sequence). The CDR3 runs 15 residues. Trimming left V 6 bases short and J 4 bases short, with 18 bases between. The CDR3 region is CASSHRVAIGTEAFF. DNA of the CDR3: TGTGCCAGTAGCCACAGGGTAGCTATCGGCACTGAAGCTTTCTTT.

The chain links TRBV5-1 to TRBJ2-3; tentatively, D is TRBD2 (7 bases). Germline CDR1 SGHRS, CDR2 YFSETQ. Trimming left V 1 base short and J 0 bases short, with 12 bases between. The CDR3 sequence is 16 residues long. The CDR3 DNA is TGCGCCAGCAGCTTGAAGCGGGACACCAGCACAGATACGCAGTATTTT. It is translated as CASSLKRDTSTDTQYF.

The J gene is TRBJ2-1, the V gene TRBV7-2, with 7 bases aligning to TRBD2. V shed 4 bases and J 2 bases; nucleotides not matched to a gene: 5. Germline CDR1 and CDR2: SGHTA and FQGNSA. There are 15 residues in the CDR3. DNA for the CDR3: TGTGCCAGCAGCTGGGCGGGAGTGGCCTACAATGAGCAGTTCTTC. Protein: CASSWAGVAYNEQFF.

The chain joins TRBV6-5 to TRBJ1-2, with D maybe TRBD1 (6 bases). V was cut by 2 bases and J by 4 bases, with 17 bases left in between. Germline CDR1 reads MNHEY; CDR2 reads SVGAGI. CDR3 length: 16 amino acids. The CDR3 reads CASSYGAGGGSYGYTF. The CDR3 DNA is TGTGCCAGCAGTTACGGTGCCGGGGGGGGCAGCTATGGCTACACCTTC.